These 32 T cell receptor beta chains share one sample of origin, sequenced in a study of identical twins. One entry per CDR3 protein, called by TCRdb with MiXCR from the 5' RACE reads. The table shows 690,000 or so distinct CDR3 sequences, with under 9% occurring only once. The data also belong to a second study, concerning yellow fever vaccine responses in identical twins.

The sequenced sample consisted of PBMCs. These receptors were collected from a woman in her late teens or twenties in good health.

V and J are TRBV25-1 and TRBJ1-2, with TRBD1 matching 8 bases. Germline CDR1 is MGHDK and CDR2 is SYGVNS. This CDR3 is 13 amino acids long. Trimming removed 3 bases from V and 4 bases from J; junction bases left unmatched: 1. The CDR3 DNA follows: TGTGCCAGCAGTGATACAGGGGGCTATGGCTACACCTTC. Translating gives CASSDTGGYGYTF.

V gene TRBV11-2 combines with J gene TRBJ2-7; 9 bases map to TRBD2. Trimming at V came to 0 bases and at J to 5 bases, leaving 11 bases not matched to a gene. This CDR3 contains 17 residues. Germline CDR1 SGHAT, CDR2 FQNNGV. DNA of the CDR3: TGTGCCAGCAGCTTAGAGGGCGGACTAGCGCCCGGTAACGAGCAGTACTTC. It is translated as CASSLEGGLAPGNEQYF.

The sample holds a few counts of this clonotype. V and J are TRBV20-1 and TRBJ2-1, with D possibly matching TRBD1 (6 bases). V lost 5 bases and J lost 0, with 11 bases in between. Germline V lookup: CDR1 DFQATT, CDR2 SNEGSKA (reference sequence). The CDR3 covers 14 residues. The CDR3 sequence: CSAGTGSSYNEQFF. The CDR3 DNA is TGCAGTGCTGGAACAGGGAGCTCCTACAATGAGCAGTTCTTC.

This clonotype was observed once. A much larger clone differs by one base, so this may be a read error. Since the CDR3 does not end with the conserved phenylalanine or tryptophan, this likely comes from a read error. The chain combines TRBV6-2 or TRBV6-3 with TRBJ2-5; TRBD1 agrees at 8 bases. The germline CDR1 and CDR2 sequences are MNHEY and SVGEGT. The V and J ends lost 4 bases and 6 bases, in that order; junction bases with no gene match: 4. CDR3 length: 13 amino acids. The CDR3 nucleotides read TGTGCCAGCAGTTTAGACAGGGGAAAGACCCAGTACTAC. It yields the protein CASSLDRGKTQYY.

The chain has TRBV12-3 or TRBV12-4 and TRBJ2-7; maybe TRBD2 (6 bases). Trimming shortened V by 4 bases and J by 2 bases, and 18 bases separated the two germline ends. This CDR3 region has 16 residues. The CDR3 nucleotides read TGTGCCAGCAGTTCGTCCCGGGGGAGGAAAGCCTACGAGCAGTACTTC. It yields the protein CASSSSRGRKAYEQYF.

This chain links TRBV12-3 or TRBV12-4 with TRBJ2-1, with a tentative D call TRBD1 (6 bases). CDR3 length: 15 residues. V lost 7 bases and J 4 bases, leaving 17 bases between the germline ends. The CDR3 DNA is TGTGCCAGCAAAATTCAGGGGCCCAATTACAATGAGCAGTTCTTC. Translation: CASKIQGPNYNEQFF.

The table lists this clonotype with many counts. This chain uses TRBV12-5 with TRBJ2-1; 10 bases line up with TRBD2. J gave up 4 bases and V 4 bases, and 1 base lay outside the gene matches. The CDR3 extends over 14 amino acids. The V gene's germline CDR1 is LGHNT and CDR2 FRNRAP. The CDR3 region is CASGWTSGYNEQFF. The CDR3, as DNA: TGTGCTAGTGGTTGGACTAGCGGTTACAATGAGCAGTTCTTC.

This clonotype was found a few times. V usage is TRBV2 and J usage is TRBJ2-5, with 11 bases matching TRBD2. This CDR3 contains 17 residues. V gave up 8 bases and J gave up 0 bases; unmatched junction bases: 11. Germline lookup yields CDR1 SNHLY and CDR2 FYNNEI. In DNA, the CDR3 is TGTGCCAGCGACTTCAGTCTAGCGGGGGGAAACCAAGAGACCCAGTACTTC. The encoded protein is CASDFSLAGGNQETQYF.

This clonotype was seen at least ten times. V usage is TRBV12-3 or TRBV12-4 and J usage is TRBJ2-3; TRBD1 might be the D (6 bases). With 4 bases removed from V and 1 base from J, the gap between germline ends came to 15 bases. The CDR3 consists of 16 residues. The CDR3 region is CASSSLRGQGTDTQYF. CDR3 bases: TGTGCCAGCAGTTCCCTCAGGGGCCAGGGCACAGATACGCAGTATTTT.

This clonotype was observed a handful of times. The chain links TRBV6-2 or TRBV6-3 to TRBJ2-1; maybe TRBD1 (5 bases). Germline V gives CDR1 MNHEY, CDR2 SVGEGT. CDR3 length equals 11 residues. Trimming stripped 10 bases from V and 11 bases from J, with 15 bases between. CDR3 nucleotides: TGTGCCACCCGATTACTGGGGCAGCAGTTCTTC. The encoded protein is CATRLLGQQFF.

CDR3 nucleotides: TGTGCCAGCAGCTTCAGTAACAGTTTCTACGAGCAGTACTTC. This translates into CASSFSNSFYEQYF. The chain recombines TRBV7-8 with TRBJ2-7; no reliable D call. Germline V CDR1 and CDR2: SGHVS, FQNEAQ. With 3 bases removed from V and 3 bases from J, the gap between germline ends came to 12 bases. CDR3 length equals 14 residues. The entire variable domain, with the rest obtained from reference TRBV7-8 and TRBJ2-7, is as follows: GAGVSQSPRYKVAKRGQDVALRCDPISGHVSLFWYQQALGQGPEFLTYFQNEAQLDKSGLPSDRFFAERPEGSVSTLKIQRTQQEDSAVYLCASSFSNSFYEQYFGPGTRLTVT.

This clonotype was recorded at least ten times. The chain combines TRBV20-1 with TRBJ2-5; the D is unclear. V dropped 2 bases and J dropped 5 bases, with 9 bases sitting between them. Germline V lookup: CDR1 DFQATT, CDR2 SNEGSKA (reference sequence). This CDR3 has 12 amino acids. The CDR3 nucleotides are TGCAGTGCTAGACCGGTGAAGGAGACCCAGTACTTC. As protein: CSARPVKETQYF.

The genes are TRBV7-8 and TRBJ2-5, with D maybe TRBD2 (6 bases). The CDR3 contains 15 residues. The V gene's germline CDR1 is SGHVS and CDR2 FQNEAQ. Between the trimmed V and J ends, which lost 2 bases and 4 bases, there was a span of 14 bases. Here the CDR3 reads CASSLPPGRGETQYF. The DNA for the CDR3 is TGTGCCAGCAGCTTACCTCCGGGGCGGGGAGAGACCCAGTACTTC.

This clonotype was counted at least ten times. V gene TRBV9 combines with J gene TRBJ2-7, with D possibly being TRBD1 (5 bases). From germline, CDR1 is SGDLS and CDR2 YYNGEE. Deletions cut 3 bases from V and 2 bases from J, with 12 bases between. This CDR3 region has 14 residues. This CDR3 reads CASSASEGAYEQYF. CDR3 DNA sequence: TGTGCCAGCAGCGCCAGCGAAGGGGCCTACGAGCAGTACTTC.

This clonotype has only a few counts. The V call is TRBV3-1, the J call TRBJ1-2; possibly TRBD1 for D (5 bases). The CDR3 loop spans 16 amino acids. The germline gives CDR1 LGHDT, CDR2 YNNKEL (reference sequence). V shed 0 bases and J shed 4 bases, with 15 bases lying between them. The CDR3, as DNA: TGTGCCAGCAGCCAAGAAGGTGGCCAAAGGGGCTATGGCTACACCTTC. Protein product: CASSQEGGQRGYGYTF.

The chain links TRBV10-3 to TRBJ2-3; D not certain. This CDR3 spans 18 amino acids. Per germline, CDR1 ENHRY and CDR2 SYGVKD. V gave up 6 bases and J gave up 3 bases, with 25 bases separating them. For the CDR3, the DNA is TGTGCCATCAGCCACGATCGGCTGGCAGACGGGCCAACAGATACGCAGTATTTT. Amino acids: CAISHDRLADGPTDTQYF.

This clonotype was detected a few times. V gene TRBV7-6 combines with J gene TRBJ2-1, with 10 bases matching TRBD2. V gave up 1 base and J gave up 6 bases; unmatched junction bases: 3. The CDR3 length is 15 residues. Germline V gene lookup returns CDR1 SGHVS and CDR2 FNYEAQ. The CDR3 nucleotides are TGTGCCAGCAGCTTAGTCCCTAGCGGGAGCAATGAGCAGTTCTTC. This encodes CASSLVPSGSNEQFF.

The table lists this clonotype with many counts. The chain has TRBV14 and TRBJ2-3, with TRBD2 identical over 7 bases. V dropped 5 bases and J dropped 2; count of bases not matched to a gene: 4. CDR3 length: 14 amino acids. Germline CDR1 and CDR2: SGHDN and FVKESK. The CDR3 region has the DNA TGTGCCAGCAGCTGGGACTACCTCACAGATACGCAGTATTTT. It yields the protein CASSWDYLTDTQYF.

This clonotype has a count of ten or more. The chain links TRBV3-1 to TRBJ1-3; tentatively, D is TRBD1 (5 bases). V was trimmed by 1 base and J by 4 bases, leaving 11 bases between them. Germline CDR1 and CDR2: LGHDT and YNNKEL (reference sequence). This CDR3 has 15 amino acids. The CDR3 loop is CASSQGGDGGNTIYF. Written as DNA, the CDR3 is TGTGCCAGCAGCCAAGGAGGGGACGGAGGAAACACCATATATTTT.

This clonotype was seen a few times. This CDR3 reads CASRDSLGGYTF. Written as DNA, the CDR3 is TGTGCCAGCCGGGACAGTTTAGGTGGCTACACCTTC. The rearrangement joins TRBV12-3 or TRBV12-4 to TRBJ1-2; 7 nucleotides align to TRBD1. CDR3 length: 12 amino acids. J lost 7 bases, V lost 8 bases, and 7 bases had no gene match.

This clonotype was observed a few times. The chain carries TRBV20-1 and TRBJ2-7, with 9 positions matching TRBD1. Germline CDR1 DFQATT, CDR2 SNEGSKA (reference sequence). The CDR3 is 14 amino acids. V was clipped by 3 bases and J by 5 bases; unmatched bases: 8. CDR3 DNA sequence: TGCAGTGCTAGTAAGGCGAGACAGGGGGACGAGCAGTACTTC. Its translation: CSASKARQGDEQYF.

This clonotype was seen a few times. V is TRBV29-1 and J is TRBJ1-1; possible D gene TRBD1, 5 bases. The CDR3 spans 16 residues. From germline, CDR1 is SQVTM and CDR2 ANQGSEA. V was trimmed by 2 bases and J by 5 bases, leaving 21 bases between them. The chain's CDR3 is CSVENRGTERYTEAFF. The CDR3 bases are TGCAGCGTTGAAAATCGGGGGACCGAACGGTATACTGAAGCTTTCTTT.

This clonotype occurred a few times. The chain recombines TRBV28 with TRBJ2-2; 7 bases align to TRBD1. V gave up 4 bases and J gave up 6 bases; unmatched junction bases: 11. Looked up from germline, CDR1 is MDHEN and CDR2 is SYDVKM. The CDR3 runs to 16 residues. CDR3 sequence (DNA): TGTGCCAGCAGTTCACCGACAGGGAAGTTGTCCGGGGAGCTGTTTTTT. Translated: CASSSPTGKLSGELFF.

This rearrangement joins TRBV6-5 to TRBJ1-6, with TRBD1 as a possible D gene (6 bases). Germline V gene data show CDR1 as MNHEY and CDR2 as SVGAGI. The germline V and J ends were trimmed by 2 bases and 0 bases, with 8 bases remaining between them. This CDR3 has 16 amino acids. Here the CDR3 reads CASSYDRTSYNSPLHF. The CDR3 region has the DNA TGTGCCAGCAGTTACGACAGGACCTCCTATAATTCACCCCTCCACTTT.

In its sample, this clonotype was seen a few times. The chain joins TRBV6-1 to TRBJ2-3; the D call may be TRBD1 or TRBD2 (5 bases each). Germline CDR1 and CDR2: MNHNS and SASEGT. CDR3 length: 16 amino acids. The V end lost 8 bases, the J end lost 0 bases, and 18 bases lay between the germline ends. Here the CDR3 reads CASGPGGWDSTDTQYF. CDR3 coding DNA: TGTGCCAGCGGACCTGGGGGTTGGGATAGCACAGATACGCAGTATTTT.

This clonotype was counted ten times or more. The chain joins TRBV5-1 to TRBJ2-7; 7 positions agree with TRBD1. Per germline, CDR1 SGHRS and CDR2 YFSETQ. The CDR3 loop spans 15 amino acids. V dropped 3 bases and J dropped 0; count of bases not matched to a gene: 6. CDR3 DNA sequence: TGCGCCAGCAGCTGGGGGACAGCCAGCTCCTACGAGCAGTACTTC. This translates into CASSWGTASSYEQYF.

In its sample, this clonotype was seen a few times. V and J are TRBV18 and TRBJ2-1, with D perhaps being TRBD1 or TRBD2 (6 bases each). The CDR3 extends over 15 amino acids. The V gene's germline CDR1 is KGHSH and CDR2 LQKENI. V was trimmed by 3 bases and J by 5 bases, leaving 14 bases between them. The CDR3 sequence is CASSPKAGHNNEQFF. The CDR3 DNA follows: TGTGCCAGCTCACCTAAGGCGGGACACAACAATGAGCAGTTCTTC.

The rearrangement links TRBV29-1 to TRBJ2-2; D may correspond to TRBD1 or TRBD2 (7 bases each). The CDR3 sequence is 17 residues long. CDR1 and CDR2 (germline): SQVTM, ANQGSEA. The ends were cut back, 1 base at V and 0 bases at J, with 15 bases in the middle. This CDR3 reads CSVEGRGGSANTGELFF. Written as DNA, the CDR3 is TGCAGCGTTGAAGGCAGGGGGGGCTCCGCGAACACCGGGGAGCTGTTTTTT.

This clonotype was observed a handful of times. The chain carries TRBV5-1 and TRBJ2-7; TRBD2 might be the D (5 bases). The CDR3 is 16 residues long. Germline values: CDR1 SGHRS, CDR2 YFSETQ. V lost 1 base and J lost 7, with 21 bases in between. CDR3 nucleotide sequence: TGCGCCAGCAGCTTGAGCATTTGGGATTGGGGAGAGGAGCAGTACTTC. This sequence encodes CASSLSIWDWGEEQYF.

The chain combines TRBV13 with TRBJ2-4; 9 bases are shared with TRBD1. J lost 0 bases, V lost 4 bases, and 4 bases had no gene match. The length of the CDR3 is 16 residues. The germline V gene encodes CDR1 PRHDT and CDR2 FYEKMQ (reference sequence). The CDR3 region has the DNA TGTGCCAGCAGCTGGACAGGGGACCTAGCCAAAAACATTCAGTACTTC. It yields the protein CASSWTGDLAKNIQYF.

The chain couples TRBV2 to TRBJ2-2; no clear D. V lost 11 bases to trimming and J lost 4 bases, with 17 bases between them. The germline CDR1 and CDR2 sequences are SNHLY and FYNNEI. The CDR3 consists of 14 residues. DNA for the CDR3: TGTGCCTGCTCCTGGGGTCGGGCCACCGGGGAGCTGTTTTTT. It yields the protein CACSWGRATGELFF.

The chain employs TRBV6-4 and TRBJ2-1; D gene uncertain. The CDR3 extends over 13 amino acids. V gave up 3 bases and J gave up 8 bases, with 11 bases separating them. CDR1 and CDR2 (germline): MRHNA, SNTAGT. CDR3 protein: CASSEWPKDEQFF. CDR3 DNA: TGTGCCAGCAGTGAGTGGCCCAAGGATGAGCAGTTCTTC.